This TCR beta chain was sequenced for a study of T cell repertoires in cytomegalovirus infection. Study at large: An indication of both CMV infection and matching HLA type came from public TCR beta signatures.

Whole-study findings and limits: Dominating the ex vivo response were TCR beta clonotypes that were CMV-specific and HLA-C-restricted.

Remarks on this clonotype: Its cognate antigen is unknown.

TCRdb ran MiXCR on the reads and lists one entry per CDR3 protein. Of 180,000 or so distinct CDR3 sequences detected, approximately 18% appear once; the ten largest clones hold about 23%. Material: CD8+ T cells from PBMCs. The TCR originated in a human donor in good health (CMV status not recorded). Some clones in this sample may be carry-over from other donors' samples.

The CDR3 DNA is TGTGCCAGCGAGGACAGGGGGCGAAGCTCTGGGGCCAACGTCCTGACTTTC. Translation gives CASEDRGRSSGANVLTF. The rearrangement links TRBV7-9 to TRBJ2-6; 11 bases line up with TRBD1. The germline V gene encodes CDR1 SEHNR and CDR2 FQNEAQ (reference sequence). V was clipped by 8 bases and J by 0 bases; unmatched bases: 6. The CDR3 consists of 17 residues. The full variable domain, rest sourced from reference TRBV7-9 and TRBJ2-6, is DTGVSQNPRHKITKRGQNVTFRCDPISEHNRLYWYRQTLGQGPEFLTYFQNEAQLEKSRLLSDRFSAERPKGSFSTLEIQRTEQGDSAMYLCASEDRGRSSGANVLTFGAGSRLTVL.